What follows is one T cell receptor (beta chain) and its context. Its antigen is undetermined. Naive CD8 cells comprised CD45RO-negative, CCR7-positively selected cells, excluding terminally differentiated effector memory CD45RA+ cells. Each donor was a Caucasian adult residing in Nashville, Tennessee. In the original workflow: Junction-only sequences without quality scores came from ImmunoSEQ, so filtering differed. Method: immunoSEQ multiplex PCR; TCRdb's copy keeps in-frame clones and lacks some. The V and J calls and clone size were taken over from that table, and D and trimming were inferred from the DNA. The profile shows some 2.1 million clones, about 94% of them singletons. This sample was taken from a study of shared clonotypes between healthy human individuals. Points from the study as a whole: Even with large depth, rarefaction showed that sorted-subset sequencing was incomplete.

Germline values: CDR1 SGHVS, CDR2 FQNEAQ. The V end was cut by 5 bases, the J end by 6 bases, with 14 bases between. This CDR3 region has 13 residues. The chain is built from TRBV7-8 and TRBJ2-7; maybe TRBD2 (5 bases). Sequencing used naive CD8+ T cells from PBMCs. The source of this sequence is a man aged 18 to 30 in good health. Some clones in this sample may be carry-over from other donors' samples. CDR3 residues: CASSHAGIGEQYF. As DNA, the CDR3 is TGTGCCAGCAGCCACGCCGGGATAGGCGAGCAGTACTTC.